One sample yielded the 3 T cell receptor beta chains listed below, sequenced in a study of T cell responses to AZD1222 COVID-19 vaccine. Assay: immunoSEQ multiplex PCR; the TCRdb copy retains only in-frame clones and omits some. The sample carries nearly 90,000 clones, 70% to 90% recorded once. The specimen comprised peripheral blood, sampled 28 days after the second AZD1222 dose. Receptors were obtained from an adult who received the AZD1222 COVID-19 vaccine.

This chain's CDR3 is CASSFNEKLFF. The CDR3 DNA is TGTGCCAGCAGCTTTAACGAAAAACTGTTTTTT. The chain links TRBV7-9 to TRBJ1-4; D unclear. This CDR3 region has 11 residues. Germline assignment: CDR1 SEHNR and CDR2 FQNEAQ (reference sequence). Trimming pared 3 bases from V and 8 bases from J, leaving 4 bases between.

V and J are TRBV4-1 and TRBJ2-7, with TRBD1 as a possible D gene (5 bases). Trimming pared 1 base from V and 0 bases from J, leaving 7 bases between. This CDR3 comprises 14 residues. Per germline, CDR1 MGHRA and CDR2 YSYEKL. The CDR3 nucleotides read TGCGCCAGCAGCCAAGTCAGGGACTCCTACGAGCAGTACTTC. Amino acids: CASSQVRDSYEQYF.

The chain joins TRBV5-5 to TRBJ2-7; 9 bases align to TRBD1. This CDR3 is 13 amino acids long. Germline values: CDR1 SGHKS, CDR2 YYEKEE (reference sequence). V shed 4 bases, J shed 6 bases, and the junction held 5 bases outside the gene matches. CDR3 bases: TGTGCCAGCAGCGGGGACAGGGTAGGCGAGCAGTACTTC. Protein sequence: CASSGDRVGEQYF. Drawing the rest from reference TRBV5-5 and TRBJ2-7, the complete variable domain is DAGVTQSPTHLIKTRGQQVTLRCSPISGHKSVSWYQQVLGQGPQFIFQYYEKEERGRGNFPDRFSARQFPNYSSELNVNALLLGDSALYLCASSGDRVGEQYFGPGTRLTVT.